This T cell receptor beta chain was sequenced in a study of technical replicates of blood from a few donors. Profiled with immunoSEQ multiplex PCR; TCRdb holds only in-frame clones, not every one. This table holds tens of thousands of clones, 95% to 98% found once. There are 11 residues in the CDR3. Per germline, CDR1 SQVTM and CDR2 ANQGSEA. V gave up 4 bases and J gave up 2 bases, with 5 bases separating them. The genes are TRBV29-1 and TRBJ1-2; unclear D gene. The origin of this receptor is a human donor in good health. The sequencing input was T cells isolated from PBMCs. The CDR3 reads CSVGGNYGYTF. The CDR3 nucleotides are TGCAGCGTTGGAGGAAACTATGGCTACACCTTC.